This T cell receptor (beta chain) was observed in a study of cytomegalovirus exposure and HLA in healthy donors. Study-level results: Reportedly, diagnosis of cytomegalovirus status by the classifier showed high specificity and sensitivity. Specificity for CMV antigens was confirmed in vitro for three of the CMV-associated chains.

Libraries were prepared by immunoSEQ multiplex PCR; TCRdb keeps only in-frame clonotypes and omits some of them. This table has tens of thousands of clones, about 93% appearing once. CDR1 is SGHNT and CDR2 is YENEEA in the germline V gene. V gave up 1 base and J gave up 0 bases, with 10 bases separating them. The CDR3 extends over 15 amino acids. Note on this clone: Its antigen is still unknown.

The chain is built from TRBV11-3 and TRBJ2-7; D perhaps matches TRBD2 (5 bases). The sample consisted of PBMCs. The receptor was derived from a man between 18 and 29 years old in good health and CMV-seronegative. This CDR3 reads CASSLARGASYEQYF. The CDR3 DNA is TGTGCCAGCAGCTTAGCACGGGGTGCCTCCTACGAGCAGTACTTC.